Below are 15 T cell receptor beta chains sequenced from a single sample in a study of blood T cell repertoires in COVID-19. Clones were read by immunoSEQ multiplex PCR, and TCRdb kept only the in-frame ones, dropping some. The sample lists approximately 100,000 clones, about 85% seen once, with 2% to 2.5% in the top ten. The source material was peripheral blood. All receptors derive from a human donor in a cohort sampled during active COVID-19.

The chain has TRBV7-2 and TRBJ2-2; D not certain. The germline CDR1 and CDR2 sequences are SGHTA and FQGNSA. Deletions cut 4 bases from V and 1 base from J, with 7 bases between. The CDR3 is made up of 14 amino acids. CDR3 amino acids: CASSSKRNTGELFF. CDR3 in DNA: TGTGCCAGCAGCTCCAAGCGGAACACCGGGGAGCTGTTTTTT.

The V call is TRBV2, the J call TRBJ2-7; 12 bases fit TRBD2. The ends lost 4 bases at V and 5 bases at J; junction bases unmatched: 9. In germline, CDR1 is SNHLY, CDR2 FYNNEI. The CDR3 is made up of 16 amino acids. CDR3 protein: CASSALTSGRSDEQYF. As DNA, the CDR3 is TGTGCCAGCAGTGCCCTCACTAGCGGGAGGTCGGACGAGCAGTACTTC.

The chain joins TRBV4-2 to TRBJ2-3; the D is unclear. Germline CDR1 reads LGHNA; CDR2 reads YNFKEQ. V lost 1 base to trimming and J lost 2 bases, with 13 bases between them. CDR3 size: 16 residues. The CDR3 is CASSQVDSSNTDTQYF. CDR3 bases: TGTGCCAGCAGCCAAGTTGACTCTTCCAACACAGATACGCAGTATTTT.

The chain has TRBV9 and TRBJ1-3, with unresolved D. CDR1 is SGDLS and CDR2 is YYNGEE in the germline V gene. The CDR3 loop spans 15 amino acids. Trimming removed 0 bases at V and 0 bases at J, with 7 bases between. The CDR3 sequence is CASSVDLSSGNTIYF. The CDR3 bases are TGTGCCAGCAGCGTAGATCTCAGCTCTGGAAACACCATATATTTT.

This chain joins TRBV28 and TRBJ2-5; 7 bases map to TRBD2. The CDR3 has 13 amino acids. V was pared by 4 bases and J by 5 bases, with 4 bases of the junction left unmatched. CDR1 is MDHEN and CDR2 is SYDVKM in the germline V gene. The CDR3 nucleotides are TGTGCCAGCAGTTCGGGGGGAAGGGAGACCCAGTACTTC. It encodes CASSSGGRETQYF.

CDR3 loop: CASRSGISSYNEQFF. CDR3 bases: TGTGCCAGCAGGAGCGGGATTAGCTCCTACAATGAGCAGTTCTTC. The V and J genes are TRBV6-5 and TRBJ2-1; TRBD2 matches at 7 bases. V shed 6 bases, J shed 0 bases, and the junction held 5 bases outside the gene matches. The CDR3 runs to 15 residues. Germline V CDR1 and CDR2: MNHEY, SVGAGI.

The DNA of the CDR3 is TGTGCCAGCAGTGACTGGGACAGGGGCGATGAGCAGTTCTTC. The encoded protein is CASSDWDRGDEQFF. The V gene is TRBV2, the J gene TRBJ2-1; 10 bases align to TRBD1. Germline V lookup: CDR1 SNHLY, CDR2 FYNNEI. This CDR3 has 14 residues. V lost 3 bases and J lost 8; bases outside the gene matches: 4.

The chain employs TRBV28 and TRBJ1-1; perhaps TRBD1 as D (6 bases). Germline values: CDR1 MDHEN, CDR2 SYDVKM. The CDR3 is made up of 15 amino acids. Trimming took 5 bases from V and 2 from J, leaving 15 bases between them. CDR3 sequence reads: CASSLTEGDNTEAFF. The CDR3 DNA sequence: TGTGCCAGCAGTCTCACCGAGGGGGATAACACTGAAGCTTTCTTT.

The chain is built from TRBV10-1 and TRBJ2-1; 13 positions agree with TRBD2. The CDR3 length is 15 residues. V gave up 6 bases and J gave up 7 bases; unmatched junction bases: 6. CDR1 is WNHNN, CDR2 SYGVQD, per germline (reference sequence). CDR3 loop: CASRRTSGRINEQFF. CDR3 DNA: TGCGCCAGCAGGAGGACTAGCGGGAGAATAAATGAGCAGTTCTTC.

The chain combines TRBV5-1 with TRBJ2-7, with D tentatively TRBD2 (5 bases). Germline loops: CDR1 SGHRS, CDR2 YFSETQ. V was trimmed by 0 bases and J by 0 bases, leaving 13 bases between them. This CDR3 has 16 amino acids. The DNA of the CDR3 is TGCGCCAGCAGCTTGGCCCAACGGGGAAGCTCCTACGAGCAGTACTTC. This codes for CASSLAQRGSSYEQYF.

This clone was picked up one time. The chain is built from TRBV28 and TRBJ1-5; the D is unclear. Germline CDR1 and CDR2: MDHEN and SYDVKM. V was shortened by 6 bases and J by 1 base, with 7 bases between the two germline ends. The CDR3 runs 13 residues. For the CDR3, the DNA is TGTGCCAGCAGGAGGCCCAGCAATCAGCCCCAGCATTTT. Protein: CASRRPSNQPQHF.

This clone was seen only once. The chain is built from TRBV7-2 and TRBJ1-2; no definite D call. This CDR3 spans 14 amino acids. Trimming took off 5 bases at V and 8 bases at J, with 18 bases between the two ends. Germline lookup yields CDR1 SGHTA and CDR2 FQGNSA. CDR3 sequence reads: CASSGQRSPGGYTF. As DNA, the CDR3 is TGTGCCAGCAGCGGTCAGCGGTCGCCGGGCGGCTACACCTTC.

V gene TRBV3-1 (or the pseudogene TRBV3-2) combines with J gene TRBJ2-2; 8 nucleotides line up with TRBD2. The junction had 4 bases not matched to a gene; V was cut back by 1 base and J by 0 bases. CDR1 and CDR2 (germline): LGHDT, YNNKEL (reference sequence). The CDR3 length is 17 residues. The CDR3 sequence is CASSQGGLAANTGELFF. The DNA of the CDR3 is TGTGCCAGCAGCCAAGGCGGACTAGCCGCGAACACCGGGGAGCTGTTTTTT.

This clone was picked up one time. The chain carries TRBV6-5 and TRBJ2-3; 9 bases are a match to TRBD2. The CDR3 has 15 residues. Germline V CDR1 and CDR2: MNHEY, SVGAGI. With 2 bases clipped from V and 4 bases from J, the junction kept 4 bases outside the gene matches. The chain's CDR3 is CASSYGTSISDTQYF. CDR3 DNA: TGTGCCAGCAGTTACGGGACTAGCATCTCAGATACGCAGTATTTT.

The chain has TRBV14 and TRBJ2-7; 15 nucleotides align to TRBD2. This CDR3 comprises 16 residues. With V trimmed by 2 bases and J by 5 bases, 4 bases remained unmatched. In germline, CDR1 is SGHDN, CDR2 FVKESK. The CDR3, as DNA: TGTGCCAGCAGCCAACGCGGACTAGCGGGAGGGAACGAGCAGTACTTC. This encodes CASSQRGLAGGNEQYF.